The 4 T cell receptor beta chains below come from one sample, sequenced in a study of shared clonotypes between healthy human individuals. Clones were sequenced by immunoSEQ multiplex PCR, and TCRdb holds only the in-frame ones, with some missing. The sample records nearly 750,000 clones, 55% to 75% being singletons. Sample: memory CD4+ T cells sorted from blood. Subset in this sample: CD45RA-negative fraction. These receptors came from a woman in her 30s in good health.

The chain recombines TRBV5-1 with TRBJ2-3; D not certain. Per germline, CDR1 SGHRS and CDR2 YFSETQ. The CDR3 is 15 amino acids. V lost 0 bases and J 2 bases, leaving 10 bases between the germline ends. The CDR3 protein is CASSLDSTSTDTQYF. Written as DNA, the CDR3 is TGCGCCAGCAGCTTGGATAGCACCTCCACAGATACGCAGTATTTT.

V is TRBV10-3 and J is TRBJ1-5; D is unclear. Germline V gives CDR1 ENHRY, CDR2 SYGVKD. The CDR3 extends over 14 amino acids. The V gene lost 3 bases and the J gene lost 9 bases, with 15 bases spanning the gap. CDR3: CAISETLGVTPQHF. In DNA, the CDR3 is TGTGCCATCAGTGAAACCCTCGGGGTCACGCCCCAGCATTTT.

This clone turned up a few times. V and J are TRBV29-1 and TRBJ1-2; D remains unclear. Looked up from germline, CDR1 is SQVTM and CDR2 is ANQGSEA. The CDR3 consists of 14 residues. The ends were cut back, 1 base at V and 8 bases at J, with 17 bases in the middle. DNA of the CDR3: TGCAGCGTTGAAGTTGGGCCCTTTTCTAAAGGCTACACCTTC. This sequence encodes CSVEVGPFSKGYTF.

This sequence joins TRBV28 and TRBJ1-5, with no clear D. Germline CDR1 is MDHEN and CDR2 is SYDVKM. V was cut by 5 bases and J by 7 bases, with 9 bases left in between. There are 12 residues in the CDR3. CDR3 sequence: CASSVTRQPQHF. CDR3 nucleotides: TGTGCCAGCAGTGTCACAAGGCAGCCCCAGCATTTT.